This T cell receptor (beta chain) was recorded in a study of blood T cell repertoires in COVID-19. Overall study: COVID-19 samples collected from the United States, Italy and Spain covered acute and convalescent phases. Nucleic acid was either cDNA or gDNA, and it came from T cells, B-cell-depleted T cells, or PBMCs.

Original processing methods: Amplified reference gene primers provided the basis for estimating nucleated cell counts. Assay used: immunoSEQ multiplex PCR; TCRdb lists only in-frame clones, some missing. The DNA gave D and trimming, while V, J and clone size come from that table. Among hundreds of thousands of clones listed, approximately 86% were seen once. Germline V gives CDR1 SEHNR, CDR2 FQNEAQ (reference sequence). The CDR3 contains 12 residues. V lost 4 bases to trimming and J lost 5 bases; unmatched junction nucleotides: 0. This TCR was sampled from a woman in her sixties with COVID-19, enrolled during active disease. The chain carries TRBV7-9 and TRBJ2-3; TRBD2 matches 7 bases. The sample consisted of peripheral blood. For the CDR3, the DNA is TGTGCCAGCAGCTGGGGGGGAGATACGCAGTATTTT. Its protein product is CASSWGGDTQYF.